One sample yielded the 30 T cell receptor beta chains listed below, sequenced in a study of blood T cell repertoires in COVID-19. Sequencing used immunoSEQ multiplex PCR; TCRdb keeps in-frame clones, though not all of them. The sample shows approximately 260,000 clones, about nine tenths of them seen only once. The sequenced sample was PBMCs or T cells enriched from blood (not recorded which). The receptors were sampled from a woman aged 25 to 39 with acute COVID-19.

The chain recombines TRBV19 with TRBJ1-1, with a tentative D call TRBD1 (6 bases). CDR1 and CDR2 (germline): LNHDA, SQIVND (reference sequence). V dropped 3 bases and J dropped 1 base, with 6 bases sitting between them. The CDR3 is made up of 13 amino acids. The chain's CDR3 is CASSMGQNTEAFF. The CDR3 DNA is TGTGCCAGTAGTATGGGACAGAACACTGAAGCTTTCTTT.

The rearrangement joins TRBV5-1 to TRBJ1-3; D is ambiguous. Trimming pared 6 bases from V and 1 base from J, leaving 8 bases between. CDR3 size: 13 residues. Germline CDR1 and CDR2: SGHRS and YFSETQ. Here the CDR3 DNA reads TGCGCCAGCACGTCGGTATCTGGAAACACCATATATTTT. Its protein product is CASTSVSGNTIYF.

The gene calls are TRBV28 and TRBJ2-7, with TRBD1 matching over 7 bases. V shed 5 bases, J shed 7 bases, and the junction held 14 bases outside the gene matches. Germline assignment: CDR1 MDHEN and CDR2 SYDVKM. The CDR3 sequence is 15 residues long. The CDR3 region has the DNA TGTGCCAGCAGTCCCGGACAGGCCGGATCTGGTGAGCAGTACTTC. This translates into CASSPGQAGSGEQYF.

V usage is TRBV27 and J usage is TRBJ1-4; TRBD1 agrees at 8 bases. The CDR3 is 18 residues long. Per germline, CDR1 MNHEY and CDR2 SMNVEV (reference sequence). J lost 7 bases, V lost 2 bases, and 15 bases had no gene match. The CDR3: CASSLRSPGTGLGEKLFF. The CDR3 DNA follows: TGTGCCAGCAGTTTACGCAGTCCAGGGACAGGTTTAGGTGAAAAACTGTTTTTT.

The rearrangement joins TRBV2 to TRBJ2-7; D is unresolved. The CDR3 loop spans 13 amino acids. Trimming removed 7 bases at V and 6 bases at J, with 16 bases between. Germline CDR1 is SNHLY and CDR2 is FYNNEI. Written as DNA, the CDR3 is TGTGCCAGCAATTTGAATTTTGTCGGCGAGCAGTACTTC. This encodes CASNLNFVGEQYF.

This clone was seen a handful of times. Written as DNA, the CDR3 is TGTGCCAGCAGTGCGGCGGGGGCTCACAATCAGCCCCAGCATTTT. Its translation is CASSAAGAHNQPQHF. This sequence joins TRBV2 and TRBJ1-5, with D perhaps TRBD1 (6 bases). The CDR3 is 15 amino acids. From germline, CDR1 is SNHLY and CDR2 FYNNEI. Trimming left V 4 bases short and J 3 bases short, with 13 bases between.

The chain has TRBV27 and TRBJ2-3, with TRBD2 matching 10 bases. The germline V gene encodes CDR1 MNHEY and CDR2 SMNVEV (reference sequence). V trimming: 7 bases; J trimming: 6 bases; junction bases outside the gene matches: 7. The CDR3 runs 14 residues. The CDR3 region is CASKLLAGMDTQYF. CDR3 nucleotide sequence: TGTGCCAGCAAACTACTAGCGGGAATGGATACGCAGTATTTT.

V and J are TRBV7-2 and TRBJ2-7, with 7 bases lining up with TRBD1. The V gene's germline CDR1 is SGHTA and CDR2 FQGNSA. The CDR3 length is 17 residues. Germline trimming cut 2 bases from V and 2 bases from J; bases unmatched to any gene: 12. Here the CDR3 DNA reads TGTGCCAGCAGCTTATCGCTATTCCGGGACAGTGCCTACGAGCAGTACTTC. Translated: CASSLSLFRDSAYEQYF.

The chain has TRBV6-5 and TRBJ1-2; 9 bases are shared with TRBD1. This CDR3 spans 15 amino acids. Trimming at V came to 5 bases and at J to 7 bases, leaving 11 bases not matched to a gene. Germline V gene lookup returns CDR1 MNHEY and CDR2 SVGAGI. The CDR3 protein is CASSPSDRGRSGYTF. CDR3 bases: TGTGCCAGCAGTCCCTCGGACAGGGGTCGTTCTGGCTACACCTTC.

This chain joins TRBV6-5 and TRBJ1-6; weak D call: TRBD1 (6 bases). CDR3 length: 16 amino acids. Germline V lookup: CDR1 MNHEY, CDR2 SVGAGI. V lost 1 base and J lost 9, with 16 bases in between. The CDR3 DNA is TGTGCCAGCAGTTACTACGACGTACAGGGAAGTTCACCCCTCCACTTT. This sequence encodes CASSYYDVQGSSPLHF.

This chain links TRBV7-9 with TRBJ1-3, with D possibly matching TRBD1 (5 bases). The germline V gene has CDR1 SEHNR and CDR2 FQNEAQ (reference sequence). The CDR3 sequence is 15 residues long. V lost 8 bases and J 4 bases, leaving 18 bases between the germline ends. CDR3 in amino acids: CASAIGGASGNTIYF. The CDR3 coding sequence is TGTGCCAGCGCCATAGGCGGGGCCTCCGGAAACACCATATATTTT.

The chain joins TRBV7-2 to TRBJ2-7; 12 bases agree with TRBD2. V gave up 5 bases and J gave up 7 bases; unmatched junction bases: 6. Germline loops: CDR1 SGHTA, CDR2 FQGNSA. The CDR3 sequence is 14 residues long. The DNA of the CDR3 is TGTGCCAGCAGCGCTAGCGGGAGGGCCAGAGAGCAGTACTTC. It specifies CASSASGRAREQYF.

The genes are TRBV4-2 and TRBJ2-5; 8 bases agree with TRBD2. Trimming took 0 bases from V and 5 from J; bases not matched to a gene: 8. The CDR3 consists of 16 residues. Germline V lookup: CDR1 LGHNA, CDR2 YNFKEQ. CDR3 sequence (DNA): TGTGCCAGCAGCCAAGATACCTCCGGGGGGGCCGAGACCCAGTACTTC. Protein sequence: CASSQDTSGGAETQYF.

Details on this clone: The same CDR3 also results from other DNA sequences found in this sample. The J gene is TRBJ2-1, the V gene TRBV5-1; D is unresolved. The CDR3 loop spans 16 amino acids. CDR1 SGHRS and CDR2 YFSETQ come from the germline V gene. Between the trimmed V and J ends, which lost 0 bases and 0 bases, there was a span of 10 bases. CDR3 sequence reads: CASSLDSSPSYNEQFF. The CDR3 nucleotides are TGCGCCAGCAGCTTGGACAGCTCCCCCTCCTACAATGAGCAGTTCTTC.

The rearrangement uses TRBV6-5 and TRBJ2-1; 8 bases are a match to TRBD1. The CDR3 is made up of 12 amino acids. Germline assignment: CDR1 MNHEY and CDR2 SVGAGI. V lost 6 bases and J lost 6; bases outside the gene matches: 1. CDR3 in amino acids: CASRDRVNEQFF. The DNA of the CDR3 is TGTGCCAGCAGGGACAGGGTCAATGAGCAGTTCTTC.

The chain recombines TRBV10-1 with TRBJ2-1, with 10 nucleotides matching TRBD1. V shed 5 bases and J 6 bases; nucleotides not matched to a gene: 10. Germline CDR1 reads WNHNN; CDR2 reads SYGVQD (reference sequence). This CDR3 is built from 16 residues. CDR3 nucleotide sequence: TGCGCCAGCAGTTGCGACAGGGGGCGTAGTGTCAATGAGCAGTTCTTC. This gives the protein CASSCDRGRSVNEQFF.

The chain carries TRBV15 and TRBJ2-1; 8 bases agree with TRBD2. CDR3 size: 16 residues. The junction had 9 bases not matched to a gene; V was cut back by 1 base and J by 7 bases. CDR1 LNHNV and CDR2 YYDKDF come from the germline V gene (reference sequence). This CDR3 reads CATSRGLGTSSNEQFF. The CDR3 DNA follows: TGTGCCACCAGCAGAGGATTGGGGACTAGTTCGAATGAGCAGTTCTTC. Full variable domain (remainder filled in from reference TRBV15 and TRBJ2-1): DAMVIQNPRYQVTQFGKPVTLSCSQTLNHNVMYWYQQKSSQAPKLLFHYYDKDFNNEADTPDNFQSRRPNTSFCFLDIRSPGLGDTAMYLCATSRGLGTSSNEQFFGPGTRLTVL.

This chain joins TRBV7-2 and TRBJ1-1; TRBD1 aligns across 7 bases. Germline assignment: CDR1 SGHTA and CDR2 FQGNSA. The CDR3 runs 14 residues. The V and J ends lost 5 bases and 5 bases, in that order; junction bases with no gene match: 8. CDR3 residues: CASSPQGRRTEAFF. The CDR3 DNA reads TGTGCCAGCAGCCCACAGGGGCGTCGGACTGAAGCTTTCTTT.

This clone was seen just once. This rearrangement joins TRBV28 to TRBJ2-7; D ambiguous. This CDR3 spans 12 amino acids. The V gene's germline CDR1 is MDHEN and CDR2 SYDVKM. The germline V and J ends were trimmed by 5 bases and 6 bases, with 11 bases remaining between them. This chain's CDR3 is CASSIYGGEQYF. In DNA form, the CDR3 reads TGTGCCAGCAGTATCTACGGCGGCGAGCAGTACTTC.

This rearrangement joins TRBV27 to TRBJ1-2; TRBD1 agrees at 8 bases. The CDR3 is made up of 15 amino acids. The junction had 9 bases not matched to a gene; V was cut back by 3 bases and J by 6 bases. CDR1 and CDR2 (germline): MNHEY, SMNVEV (reference sequence). The CDR3 nucleotides read TGTGCCAGCAGTTTCTTGACAGGGGTTCCTCATGGCTACACCTTC. Translated, it gives CASSFLTGVPHGYTF.

This chain joins TRBV7-9 and TRBJ2-2, with 9 bases aligning to TRBD1. CDR3 length: 16 amino acids. The V gene end was trimmed by 6 bases and the J gene end by 5 bases; junction bases not matched to a gene: 10. Germline loops: CDR1 SEHNR, CDR2 FQNEAQ (reference sequence). Here the CDR3 DNA reads TGTGCCAGCAGTGCACAGGGGGCGTTTCCTACCGGGGAGCTGTTTTTT. Encoded protein: CASSAQGAFPTGELFF.

The chain employs TRBV10-3 and TRBJ1-4, with 7 bases fitting TRBD1. The CDR3 is made up of 15 amino acids. V lost 4 bases and J lost 5; bases outside the gene matches: 7. Germline CDR1 reads ENHRY; CDR2 reads SYGVKD. CDR3 nucleotides: TGTGCCATCAGTGTCGGGCAGGGGGGAAATGAAAAACTGTTTTTT. Protein product: CAISVGQGGNEKLFF.

The V call is TRBV6-2 or TRBV6-3, the J call TRBJ2-7; 8 bases map to TRBD1. V lost 0 bases and J lost 2; bases outside the gene matches: 18. CDR3 length equals 20 residues. Germline V gene lookup returns CDR1 MNHEY and CDR2 SVGEGT. CDR3 sequence reads: CASSYSIEPEEGQAPYEQYF. As DNA, the CDR3 is TGTGCCAGCAGTTACTCGATTGAGCCCGAAGAGGGACAGGCGCCCTACGAGCAGTACTTC.

The DNA of the CDR3 is TGTGCCAGCAGTTTAAAGGGGCTAACTGAAGCTTTCTTT. Translated, it gives CASSLKGLTEAFF. The gene calls are TRBV12-3 or TRBV12-4 and TRBJ1-1, with D perhaps TRBD1 (5 bases). The length of the CDR3 is 13 residues. The V and J ends lost 2 bases and 5 bases respectively, with 9 bases between them.

The chain is built from TRBV7-8 and TRBJ2-1, with D perhaps matching TRBD1 (6 bases). CDR1 is SGHVS and CDR2 is FQNEAQ in the germline V gene. V was clipped by 5 bases and J by 12 bases, with 20 bases between them. The CDR3 is made up of 14 amino acids. CDR3 nucleotides: TGTGCCAGCAGCCCGCGATGGGGGCCGGTAGGGCAGTTCTTC. This sequence encodes CASSPRWGPVGQFF.

The chain has TRBV5-4 and TRBJ1-1; TRBD1 agrees at 8 bases. CDR3 length equals 15 residues. V shed 1 base, J shed 2 bases, and the junction held 4 bases outside the gene matches. Germline CDR1 reads SGHNT; CDR2 reads YYREEE (reference sequence). The CDR3 DNA reads as TGTGCCAGCAGCTTGATGCAGGGGGCTAACACTGAAGCTTTCTTT. Residues: CASSLMQGANTEAFF. Full variable domain (outside the CDR3, taken from reference TRBV5-4 and TRBJ1-1): ETGVTQSPTHLIKTRGQQVTLRCSSQSGHNTVSWYQQALGQGPQFIFQYYREEENGRGNFPPRFSGLQFPNYSSELNVNALELDDSALYLCASSLMQGANTEAFFGQGTRLTVV.

There are a few counts of this clone. The rearrangement links TRBV5-4 to TRBJ2-7, with 8 bases matching TRBD2. V shed 4 bases and J 3 bases; nucleotides not matched to a gene: 9. The length of the CDR3 is 15 residues. In germline, CDR1 is SGHNT, CDR2 YYREEE (reference sequence). The CDR3 protein is CASSIDSGTYYEQYF. The CDR3 DNA sequence: TGTGCCAGCAGCATAGATAGCGGGACTTACTACGAGCAGTACTTC.

The chain joins TRBV3-1 (or the pseudogene TRBV3-2) to TRBJ1-2; TRBD1 matches at 7 bases. CDR3 size: 15 residues. Trimming removed 4 bases from V and 1 base from J; junction bases left unmatched: 6. Germline loops: CDR1 LGHDT, CDR2 YNNKEL (reference sequence). The DNA of the CDR3 is TGTGCCAGCAGCCGAGTGGGACAGCATAACTATGGCTACACCTTC. Protein product: CASSRVGQHNYGYTF.

The chain combines TRBV9 with TRBJ1-2; possibly TRBD1 for D (6 bases). The V end lost 0 bases, the J end lost 3 bases, and 9 bases lay between the germline ends. Germline CDR1 reads SGDLS; CDR2 reads YYNGEE. CDR3 size: 14 residues. The CDR3 loop is CASSVEHRDYGYTF. In nucleotides, the CDR3 is TGTGCCAGCAGCGTAGAGCACAGGGACTATGGCTACACCTTC.

The chain combines TRBV14 with TRBJ1-1; D is undetermined. The length of the CDR3 is 13 residues. The V end lost 0 bases, the J end lost 8 bases, and 10 bases lay between the germline ends. The germline V gene has CDR1 SGHDN and CDR2 FVKESK. This chain's CDR3 is CASSQDRRREAFF. The CDR3 nucleotides are TGTGCCAGCAGCCAAGATAGAAGGAGAGAAGCTTTCTTT.